Many counts were recorded for the clone carrying this TCR beta chain. In germline, CDR1 is DFQATT, CDR2 SNEGSKA (reference sequence). CDR3 size: 13 residues. V was pared by 5 bases and J by 1 base, with 12 bases between. TCRdb reanalysed the 5' RACE reads using MiXCR and keeps one entry per CDR3 protein. The data contain about 54,000 distinct CDR3 sequences, approximately 17% of them singletons. This receptor was identified in a female donor with breast cancer. Sequences were obtained from naive CD4+ T cells sorted from blood. The subset here: naive CD4+ T cells, CD4+CD45RA+CD25-. This chain connects TRBV20-1 to TRBJ2-7; D is uncertain. In DNA form, the CDR3 reads TGCAGTGCTCCACTACCCTCTTCCTACGAGCAGTACTTC. Its protein is CSAPLPSSYEQYF.